The clone carrying this TCR beta chain has only a few counts. The antigen is undetermined. The CDR3 loop spans 13 amino acids. CDR1 GTSNPN and CDR2 SVGIG come from the germline V gene (reference sequence). Trimming stripped 4 bases from V and 3 bases from J, with 10 bases between. These data come from a study of beta chain features in type 1 diabetes. The isolated RNA, all of it, was reverse transcribed, so expressed TCRB transcripts were what got sequenced. Roughly 3.57 million reads on average were seen across naive, central memory and regulatory T cell samples. The protocol was immunoSEQ multiplex PCR, while the TCRdb copy is restricted to in-frame clones and leaves out a portion. The table records around 360,000 clones, roughly an eighth of them present only once. Study-wide results and limits: For cells with high TCR expression, cDNA sequencing could yield over-representation. Researchers could not determine here whether HLA type influences TCRB rearrangement. PCR could preferentially amplify shorter templates, alike in patients and controls. Across all four CD4+ subsets, people with type 1 diabetes showed modestly shorter TCRB CDR3s.

This sequence was found in a woman between 18 and 30 years old with type 1 diabetes. The source material was naive CD4+ T cells from blood. The chain couples TRBV30 to TRBJ2-1; TRBD2 is a possible D gene (6 bases). The CDR3 protein is CAWTAGIYNEQFF. The DNA for the CDR3 is TGTGCCTGGACTGCGGGGATCTACAATGAGCAGTTCTTC.